The present T cell receptor beta chain was sequenced within a study of shared clonotypes between healthy human individuals. Whole-study context: Aged between 18 and 49, the donors were a couple of women and three men.

Sequencing was performed with immunoSEQ multiplex PCR; in TCRdb, only in-frame clones are kept and a portion is missing. Of nearly 1 million clones listed, approximately 76% are singletons. This CDR3 is 16 amino acids long. The J segment lost 7 bases and the V segment lost 1 base, leaving 7 bases of the junction unmatched. Germline CDR1 MDHEN, CDR2 SYDVKM. Among the donors, all were Caucasian adults who lived in Nashville, Tennessee. The clonotype originates from a man younger than 35 in good health. Sequencing used memory CD4+ T cells sorted from blood. Sample subset: CD45RA-negative fraction. The genes are TRBV28 and TRBJ1-6; 7 nucleotides match TRBD1. CDR3 loop: CASSLSTGWGNSPLHF. CDR3 DNA: TGTGCCAGCAGTTTATCGACAGGGTGGGGAAATTCACCCCTCCACTTT.